The present TCR beta chain was sequenced within a study of T-cell reconstitution after alpha-beta-depleted transplantation in children. TCRbeta library construction was performed incorporating unique molecular identifiers. TCRdb reprocessed the PCR reads with MiXCR, giving one entry per CDR3 protein. In the table there are 90,000 to 130,000 distinct CDR3 sequences, 10% to 13% of which are singletons. Trimming shortened V by 7 bases and J by 0 bases, and 14 bases separated the two germline ends. CDR1 is SNHLY and CDR2 is FYNNEI in the germline V gene. There are 15 residues in the CDR3. This TCR derives from a boy aged 2 to 9 with acute lymphoblastic leukemia, due to receive a stem cell transplant. The chain joins TRBV2 to TRBJ2-3; D unresolved. The sequences come from PBMCs, collected before TCRalphabeta/CD19-depleted stem cell transplant. In nucleotides, the CDR3 is TGTGCCAGCAACTCCCTTTTAACAAGCACAGATACGCAGTATTTT. Translating gives CASNSLLTSTDTQYF.